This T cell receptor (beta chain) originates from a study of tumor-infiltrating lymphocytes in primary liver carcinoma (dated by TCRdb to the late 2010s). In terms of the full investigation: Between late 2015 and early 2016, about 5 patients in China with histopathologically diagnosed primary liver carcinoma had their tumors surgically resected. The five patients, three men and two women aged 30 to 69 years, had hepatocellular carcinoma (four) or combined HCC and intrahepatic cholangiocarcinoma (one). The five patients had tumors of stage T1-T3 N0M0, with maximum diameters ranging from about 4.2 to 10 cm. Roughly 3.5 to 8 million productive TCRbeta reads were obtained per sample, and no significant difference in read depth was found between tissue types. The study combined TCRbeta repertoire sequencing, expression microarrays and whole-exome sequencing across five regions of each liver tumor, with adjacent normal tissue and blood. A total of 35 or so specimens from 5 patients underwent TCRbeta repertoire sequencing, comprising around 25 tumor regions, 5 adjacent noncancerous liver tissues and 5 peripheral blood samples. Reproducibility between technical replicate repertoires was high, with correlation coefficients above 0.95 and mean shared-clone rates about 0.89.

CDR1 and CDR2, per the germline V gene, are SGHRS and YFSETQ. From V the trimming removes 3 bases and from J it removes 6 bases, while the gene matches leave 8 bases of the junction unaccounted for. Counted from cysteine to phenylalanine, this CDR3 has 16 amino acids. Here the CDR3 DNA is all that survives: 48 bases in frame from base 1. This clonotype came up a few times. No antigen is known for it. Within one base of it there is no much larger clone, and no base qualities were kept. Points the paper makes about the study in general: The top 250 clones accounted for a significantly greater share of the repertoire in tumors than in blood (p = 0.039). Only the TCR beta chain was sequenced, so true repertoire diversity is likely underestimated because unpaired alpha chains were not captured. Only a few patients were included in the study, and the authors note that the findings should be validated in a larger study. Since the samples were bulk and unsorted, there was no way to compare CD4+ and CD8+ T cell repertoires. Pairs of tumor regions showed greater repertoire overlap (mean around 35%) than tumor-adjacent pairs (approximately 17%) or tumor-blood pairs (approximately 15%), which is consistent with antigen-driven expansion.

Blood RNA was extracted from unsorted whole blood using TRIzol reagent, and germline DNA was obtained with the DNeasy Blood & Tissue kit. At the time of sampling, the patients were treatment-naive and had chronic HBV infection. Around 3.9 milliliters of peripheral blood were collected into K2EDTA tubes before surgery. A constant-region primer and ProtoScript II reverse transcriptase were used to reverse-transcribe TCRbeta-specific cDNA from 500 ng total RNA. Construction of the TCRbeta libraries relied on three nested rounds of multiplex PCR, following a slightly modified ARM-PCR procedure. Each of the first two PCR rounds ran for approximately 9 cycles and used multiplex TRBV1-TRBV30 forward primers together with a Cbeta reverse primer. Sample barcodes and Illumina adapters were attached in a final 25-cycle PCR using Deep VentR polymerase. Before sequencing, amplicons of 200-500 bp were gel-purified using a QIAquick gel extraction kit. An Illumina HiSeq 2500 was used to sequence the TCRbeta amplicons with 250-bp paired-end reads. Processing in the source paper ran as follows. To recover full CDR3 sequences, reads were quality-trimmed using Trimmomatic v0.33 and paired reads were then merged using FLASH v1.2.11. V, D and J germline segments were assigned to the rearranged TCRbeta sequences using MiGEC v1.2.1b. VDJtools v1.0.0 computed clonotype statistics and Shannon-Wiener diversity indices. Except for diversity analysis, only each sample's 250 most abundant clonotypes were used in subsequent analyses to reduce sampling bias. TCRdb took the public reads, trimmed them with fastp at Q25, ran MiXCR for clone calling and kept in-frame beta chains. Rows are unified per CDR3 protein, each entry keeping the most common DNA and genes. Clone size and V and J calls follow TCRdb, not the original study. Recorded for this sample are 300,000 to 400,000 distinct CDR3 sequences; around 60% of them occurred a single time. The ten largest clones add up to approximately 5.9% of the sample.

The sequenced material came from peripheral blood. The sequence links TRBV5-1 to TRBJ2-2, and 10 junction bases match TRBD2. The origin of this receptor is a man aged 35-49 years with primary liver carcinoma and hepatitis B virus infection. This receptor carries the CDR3 CASSSASGSWAGELFF. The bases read TGCGCCAGCAGCTCCGCTAGCGGGAGTTGGGCCGGGGAGCTGTTTTTT.